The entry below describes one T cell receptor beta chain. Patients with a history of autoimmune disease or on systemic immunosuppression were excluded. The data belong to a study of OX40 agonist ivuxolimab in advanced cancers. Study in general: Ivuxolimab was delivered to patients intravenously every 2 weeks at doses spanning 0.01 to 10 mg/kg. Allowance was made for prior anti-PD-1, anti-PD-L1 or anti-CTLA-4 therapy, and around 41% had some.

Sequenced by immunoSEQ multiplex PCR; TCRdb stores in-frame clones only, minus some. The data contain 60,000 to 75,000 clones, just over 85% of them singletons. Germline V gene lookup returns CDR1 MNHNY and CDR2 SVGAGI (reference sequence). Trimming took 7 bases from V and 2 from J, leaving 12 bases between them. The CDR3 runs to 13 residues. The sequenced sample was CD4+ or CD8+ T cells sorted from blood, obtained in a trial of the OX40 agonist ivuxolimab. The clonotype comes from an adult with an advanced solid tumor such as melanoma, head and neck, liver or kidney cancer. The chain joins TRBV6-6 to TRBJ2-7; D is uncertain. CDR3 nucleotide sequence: TGTGCCAGCAACAAAGACCACACCTACGAGCAGTACTTC. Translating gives CASNKDHTYEQYF.